This TCR beta chain was observed in a study of control samples from healthy donors and cancer patients. The CDR3 has 13 residues. J was trimmed by 2 bases and V by 5 bases; bases with no gene match: 6. Germline V gives CDR1 GTSNPN, CDR2 SVGIG (reference sequence). Method: immunoSEQ multiplex PCR; TCRdb's copy keeps in-frame clones and lacks some. The sample shows about 120,000 clones, more than 80% of them seen only once. The V gene is TRBV30, the J gene TRBJ2-7; 7 nucleotides line up with TRBD2. This sequence was found in a woman aged 50 to 60 with colorectal cancer. Sequences were obtained from PBMCs. Written as DNA, the CDR3 is TGTGCCTGGGGTGGGGGGGATGCCTACGAGCAGTACTTC. Protein sequence: CAWGGGDAYEQYF.